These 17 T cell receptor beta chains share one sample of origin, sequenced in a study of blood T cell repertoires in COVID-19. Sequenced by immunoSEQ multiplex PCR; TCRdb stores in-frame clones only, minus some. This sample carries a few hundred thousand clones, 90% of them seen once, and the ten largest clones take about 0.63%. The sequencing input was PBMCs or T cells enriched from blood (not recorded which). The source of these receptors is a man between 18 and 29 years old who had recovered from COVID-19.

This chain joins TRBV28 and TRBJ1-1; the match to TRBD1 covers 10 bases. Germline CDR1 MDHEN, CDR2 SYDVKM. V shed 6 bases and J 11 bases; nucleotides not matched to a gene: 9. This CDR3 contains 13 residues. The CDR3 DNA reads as TGTGCCAGCAGCCTTACCGGGACAGGGGAGGCTTTCTTT. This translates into CASSLTGTGEAFF. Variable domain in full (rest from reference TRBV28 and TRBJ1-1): DVKVTQSSRYLVKRTGEKVFLECVQDMDHENMFWYRQDPGLGLRLIYFSYDVKMKEKGDIPEGYSVSREKKERFSLILESASTNQTSMYLCASSLTGTGEAFFGQGTRLTVV.

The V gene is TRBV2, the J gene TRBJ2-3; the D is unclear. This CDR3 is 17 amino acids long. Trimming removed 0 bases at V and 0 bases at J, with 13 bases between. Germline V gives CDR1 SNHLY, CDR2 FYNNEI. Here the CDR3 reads CASSEAFRSGSTDTQYF. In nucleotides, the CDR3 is TGTGCCAGCAGTGAAGCATTCCGGAGTGGGAGCACAGATACGCAGTATTTT.

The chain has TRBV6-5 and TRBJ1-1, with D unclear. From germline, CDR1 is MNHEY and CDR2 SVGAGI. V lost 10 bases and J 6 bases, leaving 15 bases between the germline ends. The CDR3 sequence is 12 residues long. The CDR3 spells CATRRAGSEAFF. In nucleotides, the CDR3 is TGTGCCACCCGGAGGGCCGGCTCTGAAGCTTTCTTT.

The CDR3 protein is CASSPRRGTLDTQYF. The CDR3, as DNA: TGTGCCAGCAGCCCTCGGAGGGGCACGTTGGATACGCAGTATTTT. The chain uses TRBV13 and TRBJ2-3; possibly TRBD2 for D (6 bases). CDR3 length equals 15 residues. Trimming took 5 bases from V and 6 from J, leaving 18 bases between them. CDR1 and CDR2 from the germline V gene are PRHDT and FYEKMQ (reference sequence). The full variable domain, in which reference TRBV13 and TRBJ2-3 provide the parts outside the CDR3, is AAGVIQSPRHLIKEKRETATLKCYPIPRHDTVYWYQQGPGQDPQFLISFYEKMQSDKGSIPDRFSAQQFSDYHSELNMSSLELGDSALYFCASSPRRGTLDTQYFGPGTRLTVL.

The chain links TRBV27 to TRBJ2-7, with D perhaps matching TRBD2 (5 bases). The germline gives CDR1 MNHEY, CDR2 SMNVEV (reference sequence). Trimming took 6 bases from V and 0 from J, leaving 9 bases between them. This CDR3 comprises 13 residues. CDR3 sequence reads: CASRLGSSYEQYF. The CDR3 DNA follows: TGTGCCAGCAGACTGGGGAGCTCCTACGAGCAGTACTTC.

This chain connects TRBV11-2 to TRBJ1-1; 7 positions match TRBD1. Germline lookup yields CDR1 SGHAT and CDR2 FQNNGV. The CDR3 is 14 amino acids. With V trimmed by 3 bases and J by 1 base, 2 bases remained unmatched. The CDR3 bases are TGTGCCAGCAGCTTCTCAGGGGGGAACACTGAAGCTTTCTTT. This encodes CASSFSGGNTEAFF.

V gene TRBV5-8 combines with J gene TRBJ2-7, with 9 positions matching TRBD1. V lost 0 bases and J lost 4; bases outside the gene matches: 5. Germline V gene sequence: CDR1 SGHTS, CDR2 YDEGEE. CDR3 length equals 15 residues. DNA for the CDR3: TGTGCCAGCAGCTTGGCTGGGACAGGGAGTTACGAGCAGTACTTC. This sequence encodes CASSLAGTGSYEQYF.

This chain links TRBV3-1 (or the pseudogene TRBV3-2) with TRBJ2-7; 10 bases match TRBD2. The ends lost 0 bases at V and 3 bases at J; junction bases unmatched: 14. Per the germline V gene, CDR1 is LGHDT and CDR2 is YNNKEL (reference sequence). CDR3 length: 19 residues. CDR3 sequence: CASSQDASGRAFRVYEQYF. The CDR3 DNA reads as TGTGCCAGCAGCCAAGATGCCAGCGGGAGGGCCTTTAGGGTCTACGAGCAGTACTTC.

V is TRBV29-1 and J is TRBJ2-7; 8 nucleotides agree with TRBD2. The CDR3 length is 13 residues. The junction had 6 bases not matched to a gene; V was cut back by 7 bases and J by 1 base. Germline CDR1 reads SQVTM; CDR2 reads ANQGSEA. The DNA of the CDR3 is TGCAGCGCGTTAGCGGGAAGGTCCTACGAGCAGTACTTC. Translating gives CSALAGRSYEQYF.

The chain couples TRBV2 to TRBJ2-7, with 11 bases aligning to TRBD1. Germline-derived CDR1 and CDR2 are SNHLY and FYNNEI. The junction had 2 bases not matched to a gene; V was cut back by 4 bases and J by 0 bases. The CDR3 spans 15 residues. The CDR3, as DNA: TGTGCCAGCAGTGGTGGACAGGGGGCCTCCTACGAGCAGTACTTC. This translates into CASSGGQGASYEQYF. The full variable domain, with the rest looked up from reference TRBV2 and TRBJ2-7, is EPEVTQTPSHQVTQMGQEVILRCVPISNHLYFYWYRQILGQKVEFLVSFYNNEISEKSEIFDDQFSVERPDGSNFTLKIRSTKLEDSAMYFCASSGGQGASYEQYFGPGTRLTVT.

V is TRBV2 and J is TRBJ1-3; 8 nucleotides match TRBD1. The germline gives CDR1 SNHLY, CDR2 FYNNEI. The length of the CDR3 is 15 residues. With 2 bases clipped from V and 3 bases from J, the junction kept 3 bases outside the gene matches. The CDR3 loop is CASSEQGAHGNTIYF. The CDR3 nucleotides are TGTGCCAGCAGTGAACAGGGGGCTCATGGAAACACCATATATTTT.

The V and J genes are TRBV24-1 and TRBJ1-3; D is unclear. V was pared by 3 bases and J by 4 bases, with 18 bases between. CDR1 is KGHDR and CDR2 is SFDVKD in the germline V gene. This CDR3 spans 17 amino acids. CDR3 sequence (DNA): TGTGCCACCAGTGATCAAACTGGCGGAACGGGGGGAAACACCATATATTTT. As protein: CATSDQTGGTGGNTIYF.

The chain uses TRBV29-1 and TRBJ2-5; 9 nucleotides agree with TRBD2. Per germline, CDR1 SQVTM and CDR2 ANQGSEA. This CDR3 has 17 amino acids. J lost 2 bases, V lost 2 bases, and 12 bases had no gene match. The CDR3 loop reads CSVEPRQTSGLQETQYF. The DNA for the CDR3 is TGCAGCGTTGAACCGAGACAGACTAGCGGCCTACAAGAGACCCAGTACTTC.

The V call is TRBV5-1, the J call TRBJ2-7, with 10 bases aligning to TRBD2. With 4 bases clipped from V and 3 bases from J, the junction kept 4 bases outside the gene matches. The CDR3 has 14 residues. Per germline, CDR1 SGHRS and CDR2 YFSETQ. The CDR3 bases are TGCGCCAGCAGCGCTAGCGGGAGCGTCTACGAGCAGTACTTC. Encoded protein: CASSASGSVYEQYF.

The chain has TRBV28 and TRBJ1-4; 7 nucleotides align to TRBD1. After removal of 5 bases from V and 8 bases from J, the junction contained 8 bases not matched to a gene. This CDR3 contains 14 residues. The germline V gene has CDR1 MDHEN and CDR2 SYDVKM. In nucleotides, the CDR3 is TGTGCCAGCAGTCAAGGACAGGAGGAGGAAAAACTGTTTTTT. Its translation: CASSQGQEEEKLFF.

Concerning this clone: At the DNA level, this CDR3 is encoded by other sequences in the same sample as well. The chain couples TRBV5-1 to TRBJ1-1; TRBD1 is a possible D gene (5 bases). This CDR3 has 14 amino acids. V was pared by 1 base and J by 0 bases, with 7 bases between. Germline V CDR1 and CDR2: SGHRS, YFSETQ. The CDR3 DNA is TGCGCCAGCAGCTTGTCAGGGATGAACACTGAAGCTTTCTTT. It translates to CASSLSGMNTEAFF.

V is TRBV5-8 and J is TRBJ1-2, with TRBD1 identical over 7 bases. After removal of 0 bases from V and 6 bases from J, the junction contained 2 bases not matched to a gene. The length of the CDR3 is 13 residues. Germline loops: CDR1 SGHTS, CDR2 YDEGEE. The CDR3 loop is CASSLGQGDGYTF. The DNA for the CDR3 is TGTGCCAGCAGCTTGGGACAGGGCGATGGCTACACCTTC. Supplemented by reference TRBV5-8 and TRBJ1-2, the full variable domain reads EAGVTQSPTHLIKTRGQQATLRCSPISGHTSVYWYQQALGLGLQFLLWYDEGEERNRGNFPPRFSGRQFPNYSSELNVNALELEDSALYLCASSLGQGDGYTFGSGTRLTVV.